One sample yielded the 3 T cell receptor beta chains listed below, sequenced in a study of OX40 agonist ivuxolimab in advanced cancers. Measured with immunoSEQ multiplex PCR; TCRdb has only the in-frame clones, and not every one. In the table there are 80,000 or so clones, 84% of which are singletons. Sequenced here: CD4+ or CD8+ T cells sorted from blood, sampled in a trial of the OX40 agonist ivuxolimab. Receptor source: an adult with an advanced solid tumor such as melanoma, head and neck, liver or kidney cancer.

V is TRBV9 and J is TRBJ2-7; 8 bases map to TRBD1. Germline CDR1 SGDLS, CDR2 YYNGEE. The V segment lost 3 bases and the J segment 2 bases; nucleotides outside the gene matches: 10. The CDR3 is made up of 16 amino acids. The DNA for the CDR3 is TGTGCCAGCAGCGCATTGGACAGGGCTCCCCCCTACGAGCAGTACTTC. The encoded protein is CASSALDRAPPYEQYF.

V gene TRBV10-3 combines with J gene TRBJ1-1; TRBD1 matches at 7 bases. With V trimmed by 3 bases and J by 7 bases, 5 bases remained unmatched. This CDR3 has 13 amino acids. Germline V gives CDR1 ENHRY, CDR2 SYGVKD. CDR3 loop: CAISDNRGDEAFF. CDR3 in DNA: TGTGCCATCAGTGATAACAGGGGAGATGAAGCTTTCTTT.

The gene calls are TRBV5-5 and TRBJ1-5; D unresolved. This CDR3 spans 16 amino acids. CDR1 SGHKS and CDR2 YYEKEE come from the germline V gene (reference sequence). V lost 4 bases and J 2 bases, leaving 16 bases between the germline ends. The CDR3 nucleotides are TGTGCCAGCAGCCGTGAGGGTAGCGCGGGCAATCAGCCCCAGCATTTT. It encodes CASSREGSAGNQPQHF. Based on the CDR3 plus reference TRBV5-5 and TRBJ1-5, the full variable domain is DAGVTQSPTHLIKTRGQQVTLRCSPISGHKSVSWYQQVLGQGPQFIFQYYEKEERGRGNFPDRFSARQFPNYSSELNVNALLLGDSALYLCASSREGSAGNQPQHFGDGTRLSIL.